These 17 T cell receptor beta chains originate from one sample sequenced in a study of technical replicates of blood from a few donors. Some clones are missing from TCRdb's copy, which holds only in-frame ones; the method was immunoSEQ multiplex PCR. The sample has some 62,000 clones; 70% to 90% are singletons. Sequenced sample: PBMCs. The receptors come from a human donor in good health. Some clones in this sample may be carry-over from other donors' samples.

This sequence joins TRBV9 and TRBJ2-1; D is perhaps TRBD2 (6 bases). The CDR3 runs to 11 residues. The V end was cut by 4 bases, the J end by 9 bases, with 8 bases between. Germline V gives CDR1 SGDLS, CDR2 YYNGEE. The CDR3 nucleotides are TGTGCCAGCAGCCGGGACTCTGAGCAGTTCTTC. It yields the protein CASSRDSEQFF.

V and J are TRBV6-6 and TRBJ1-2; D uncertain. The V end lost 0 bases, the J end lost 5 bases, and 10 bases lay between the germline ends. Germline V gives CDR1 MNHNY, CDR2 SVGAGI (reference sequence). The CDR3 contains 14 residues. The DNA of the CDR3 is TGTGCCAGCAGTTACTCAGGGAGCGCGTATGGCTACACCTTC. This sequence encodes CASSYSGSAYGYTF.

The chain links TRBV7-7 to TRBJ2-3, with TRBD1 matching over 7 bases. The CDR3 contains 17 residues. Germline CDR1 reads SSHAT; CDR2 reads FNYEAQ (reference sequence). V gave up 5 bases and J gave up 8 bases; unmatched junction bases: 19. The DNA for the CDR3 is TGTGCCAGCAGCCAAGCCCCGTCGACAGGGCCCTCAAGTACGCAGTATTTT. This encodes CASSQAPSTGPSSTQYF.

This clone was seen a single time. This rearrangement joins TRBV7-7 to TRBJ2-5, with 8 bases aligning to TRBD2. V shed 3 bases and J 4 bases; nucleotides not matched to a gene: 10. Per the germline V gene, CDR1 is SSHAT and CDR2 is FNYEAQ (reference sequence). The CDR3 is 16 residues long. The CDR3 is CASSFGGGHPGETQYF. CDR3 coding DNA: TGTGCCAGCAGCTTCGGCGGGGGGCACCCAGGAGAGACCCAGTACTTC. Full variable domain (rest looked up from reference TRBV7-7 and TRBJ2-5): GAGVSQSPRYKVTKRGQDVTLRCDPISSHATLYWYQQALGQGPEFLTYFNYEAQPDKSGLPSDRFSAERPEGSISTLTIQRTEQRDSAMYRCASSFGGGHPGETQYFGPGTRLLVL.

As to this clone: Within the sample, other DNA sequences also encode this same CDR3. V is TRBV4-1 and J is TRBJ2-7; D is unresolved. The CDR3 is 15 residues long. Germline CDR1 is MGHRA and CDR2 is YSYEKL. Trimming pared 0 bases from V and 3 bases from J, leaving 12 bases between. For the CDR3, the DNA is TGCGCCAGCAGCCAAGATCCCGGTACTGACTACGAGCAGTACTTC. Protein: CASSQDPGTDYEQYF.

V is TRBV6-5 and J is TRBJ1-3; 7 nucleotides align to TRBD1. The CDR3 runs to 15 residues. Germline CDR1 MNHEY, CDR2 SVGAGI. J gave up 0 bases and V 6 bases, and 5 bases lay outside the gene matches. CDR3 sequence reads: CASSRDSFSGNTIYF. The CDR3 DNA sequence: TGTGCCAGCAGCCGGGACAGCTTCTCTGGAAACACCATATATTTT.

This rearrangement joins TRBV11-2 to TRBJ2-1; 9 positions agree with TRBD2. The J segment lost 7 bases and the V segment lost 5 bases, leaving 9 bases of the junction unmatched. Germline V gives CDR1 SGHAT, CDR2 FQNNGV. The length of the CDR3 is 15 residues. The CDR3 DNA follows: TGTGCCAGCAGCCCCTATAGCGGGAGAACGAATGAGCAGTTCTTC. Translated, it gives CASSPYSGRTNEQFF.

This chain joins TRBV5-1 and TRBJ2-2, with D possibly matching TRBD2 (6 bases). Germline V gene data show CDR1 as SGHRS and CDR2 as YFSETQ. This CDR3 region has 15 residues. Trimming stripped 0 bases from V and 1 base from J, with 7 bases between. CDR3 coding DNA: TGCGCCAGCAGCTTGGGGGGACTGAACACCGGGGAGCTGTTTTTT. Its protein product is CASSLGGLNTGELFF.

This clone was seen once. In nucleotides, the CDR3 is TGTGCCACCAGCGCACTAGGGGGCGCGGGGGAGACCCAGTACTTC. Translation gives CATSALGGAGETQYF. The chain has TRBV15 and TRBJ2-5; D is perhaps TRBD1 (7 bases). Trimming cost V 5 bases and J 5 bases, with 18 bases left between them. The CDR3 runs to 15 residues. Per the germline V gene, CDR1 is LNHNV and CDR2 is YYDKDF (reference sequence).

The chain couples TRBV29-1 to TRBJ1-1; D is unresolved. V was pared by 7 bases and J by 4 bases, with 13 bases between. The CDR3 loop spans 12 amino acids. Germline V gene sequence: CDR1 SQVTM, CDR2 ANQGSEA. The CDR3 DNA sequence: TGCAGCGCCGTGGAGGGTAGCACTGAAGCTTTCTTT. The encoded protein is CSAVEGSTEAFF.

The rearrangement links TRBV19 to TRBJ1-6, with TRBD1 identical over 7 bases. Germline assignment: CDR1 LNHDA and CDR2 SQIVND (reference sequence). The CDR3 sequence is 14 residues long. V gave up 5 bases and J gave up 8 bases; unmatched junction bases: 6. This CDR3 reads CASSADREHSPLHF. CDR3 in DNA: TGTGCCAGTAGTGCCGACAGGGAACATTCACCCCTCCACTTT.

This CDR3 is CASSLLDNYEQYF. In nucleotides, the CDR3 is TGTGCCAGCAGCCTCCTGGACAACTACGAGCAGTACTTC. The chain recombines TRBV14 with TRBJ2-7; TRBD1 might be the D (5 bases). Per germline, CDR1 SGHDN and CDR2 FVKESK. The CDR3 has 13 residues. V gave up 4 bases and J gave up 3 bases, with 10 bases separating them.

The chain has TRBV29-1 and TRBJ1-2, with 7 bases lining up with TRBD1. Germline V CDR1 and CDR2: SQVTM, ANQGSEA. The CDR3 contains 12 residues. V shed 7 bases and J 8 bases; nucleotides not matched to a gene: 10. Here the CDR3 DNA reads TGCAGCGCCGAACAGGGGTTGCGGGGCTACACCTTC. This sequence encodes CSAEQGLRGYTF.

This clone has just one count. The rearrangement uses TRBV9 and TRBJ2-1; 14 bases agree with TRBD2. J gave up 15 bases and V 3 bases, and 8 bases lay outside the gene matches. Germline CDR1 SGDLS, CDR2 YYNGEE. The CDR3 has 14 amino acids. The CDR3 protein is CASSDGTSGGPAFF. CDR3 DNA: TGTGCCAGCAGCGACGGGACTAGCGGGGGTCCGGCGTTCTTC.

This chain joins TRBV4-2 and TRBJ2-1; 9 bases map to TRBD2. The CDR3 extends over 17 amino acids. J was trimmed by 6 bases and V by 4 bases; bases with no gene match: 13. CDR1 LGHNA and CDR2 YNFKEQ come from the germline V gene. CDR3 loop: CASSPEEGGRARNEQFF. CDR3 DNA: TGTGCCAGCAGCCCAGAGGAAGGCGGGAGGGCCCGCAATGAGCAGTTCTTC.

The CDR3 DNA reads TGCGCCAGCAGCCGGGACAGGTCCAGCTCTGGAAACACCATATATTTT. Residues: CASSRDRSSSGNTIYF. The V gene is TRBV5-1, the J gene TRBJ1-3; 8 bases are a match to TRBD1. This CDR3 contains 16 residues. V trimming: 4 bases; J trimming: 0 bases; junction bases outside the gene matches: 6. Germline V gives CDR1 SGHRS, CDR2 YFSETQ.

The chain couples TRBV6-5 to TRBJ1-2, with TRBD1 matching over 10 bases. Per the germline V gene, CDR1 is MNHEY and CDR2 is SVGAGI. The CDR3 runs 14 residues. Unmatched junction bases numbered 2, after V lost 6 bases and J lost 1 base. The CDR3 DNA is TGTGCCAGCAGCGGACAGGGGGATAACTATGGCTACACCTTC. Its translation is CASSGQGDNYGYTF.